This paragraph covers one T cell receptor (beta chain) sequence. Its antigen is still unknown. This entry comes from a study of CD8 T cells in ankylosing spondylitis. Findings and limits, study-wide: Reportedly, matched ankylosing spondylitis synovial fluid was significantly enriched for disease-linked clones. Past studies reported some motif variants in reactive arthritis synovial fluid and blood. A CD8+ phenotype characterized the disease-linked clones, which were relatively rare in peripheral blood.

TCRdb reanalysed the 5' RACE reads using MiXCR and keeps one entry per CDR3 protein. The sample includes some 100,000 distinct CDR3 sequences, roughly 8% of them seen just once. Germline V lookup: CDR1 KGHSH, CDR2 LQKENI. This CDR3 comprises 12 residues. Trimming shortened V by 5 bases and J by 10 bases, and 12 bases separated the two germline ends. The source of this sequence is a male donor with ankylosing spondylitis or in good health (not recorded which). The chain uses TRBV18 and TRBJ2-1, with D unresolved. Sequencing was carried out using blood, either unsorted or a sorted T cell fraction (not recorded which). In DNA, the CDR3 is TGTGCCAGCTCAGCAACGGTGGGAGAGCAGTTCTTC. Protein product: CASSATVGEQFF. The entire variable domain, with the rest obtained from reference TRBV18 and TRBJ2-1, is as follows: NAGVMQNPRHLVRRRGQEARLRCSPMKGHSHVYWYRQLPEEGLKFMVYLQKENIIDESGMPKERFSAEFPKEGPSILRIQQVVRGDSAAYFCASSATVGEQFFGPGTRLTVL.